This TCR beta chain was sequenced in a study of blood T cell repertoires in COVID-19. Across the whole study: Whether acute or convalescent, the COVID-19 samples came from the United States, Italy and Spain. The analysed material was cDNA or gDNA that came from T cells, B-cell-depleted T cells, or PBMCs.

Seattle participants joined during active infection and were tracked over time. The J segment lost 7 bases and the V segment lost 4 bases, leaving 6 bases of the junction unmatched. This CDR3 contains 13 residues. Looked up from germline, CDR1 is MNHEY and CDR2 is SMNVEV (reference sequence). Authors' processing steps: By means of reference gene primer amplification, nucleated cell counts were estimated. Libraries were prepared by immunoSEQ multiplex PCR; TCRdb keeps only in-frame clonotypes and omits some of them. The V and J calls and clone size were taken over from that table, and D and trimming were inferred from the DNA. The data show under 250,000 clones, around 86% seen once.

The sequenced material came from peripheral blood. The rearrangement links TRBV27 to TRBJ1-2; 7 nucleotides match TRBD1. This clonotype was sampled from an elderly woman with COVID-19, enrolled during active disease. The CDR3 sequence: CASSSTGLGGYTF. Written as DNA, the CDR3 is TGTGCCAGCAGTTCGACAGGGTTGGGTGGCTACACCTTC.